The clone carrying this T cell receptor beta chain has more than one count but fewer than ten. Its specificity is unknown. This CDR3 has 16 amino acids. The V gene end was trimmed by 2 bases and the J gene end by 3 bases; junction bases not matched to a gene: 9. The germline V gene encodes CDR1 SGHVS and CDR2 FQNEAQ. The sample comes from a study of blood T cells in healthy people across ages. Findings and caveats of the study: Diversity estimates drawn from one million T cells were deemed underestimates.

A second PCR, run for 7 to 11 cycles, used a sample-barcoded 5' primer plus a J-beta primer mix. TCRdb re-derived calls from the 5' RACE reads in MiXCR, one entry per CDR3 protein. The profile shows some 1,800,000 distinct CDR3 sequences, about 39% of them singletons. The chain links TRBV7-8 to TRBJ1-1, with TRBD1 matching over 7 bases. The sequence was obtained from a human donor in good health. Sequencing was performed on blood. CDR3 in amino acids: CASSLIPQGLHTEAFF. CDR3 bases: TGTGCCAGCAGCTTAATCCCACAGGGGCTTCACACTGAAGCTTTCTTT.